This record looks at one T cell receptor beta chain sequence and its context. Its antigen is not identified. 13 Jbeta primers and 60 Vbeta primers were used for the PCR. Profiled with immunoSEQ multiplex PCR; TCRdb holds only in-frame clones, not every one. Of 100,000 to 120,000 clones listed, approximately 16% are singletons. This sample is drawn from a study of cytomegalovirus exposure and HLA in healthy donors. Study-level results: Confirmation was obtained in vitro that a few CMV-associated chains are specific for CMV antigens.

The germline CDR1 and CDR2 sequences are MNHEY and SMNVEV (reference sequence). The V gene lost 5 bases and the J gene lost 4 bases, with 17 bases spanning the gap. The CDR3 runs to 15 residues. Input material: PBMCs. J is TRBJ1-1 and V is TRBV27; D possibly corresponds to TRBD1 (6 bases). The origin of this receptor is a female donor in good health and CMV-seronegative. The CDR3 nucleotides are TGTGCCAGCAGTCCCCGTAACAGGGTGGGCACTGAAGCTTTCTTT. As protein: CASSPRNRVGTEAFF.